These 8 T cell receptor beta chains were all obtained from the same sample, sequenced in a study of response to subunit inactivated influenza vaccine. From the RT-PCR reads, TCRdb called clonotypes with MiXCR, one entry per CDR3 protein. The table includes roughly 790,000 distinct CDR3 sequences, 21% detected once. The sample here was PBMCs from blood, taken around 5 days after vaccination. The receptors stem from a man between 45 and 60 years old who received an inactivated influenza vaccine.

Concerning this clonotype itself: An end of the junction differs from the germline gene, which may be a read error. The chain recombines TRBV15 with TRBJ2-2; TRBD1 is a possible D gene (5 bases). In germline, CDR1 is LNHNV, CDR2 YYDKDF (reference sequence). The CDR3 is 16 amino acids. This CDR3 reads CATSRESGWNAGELFF. The CDR3 DNA sequence: TGTGCCACCAGCAGAGAATCAGGGTGGAACGCCGGGGAGCTGTTTTTT. Combining the CDR3 with reference TRBV15 and TRBJ2-2 gives the whole variable domain DAMVIQNPRYQVTQFGKPVTLSCSQTLNHNVMYWYQQKSSQAPKLLFHYYDKDFNNEADTPDNFQSRRPNTSFCFLDIRSPGLGDTAMYLCATSRESGWNAGELFFGEGSRLTVL.

The CDR3 nucleotides read TGTGCCAGCAGCCACGGACAACTCACAGATACGCAGTATTTT. Translating it yields CASSHGQLTDTQYF. The chain links TRBV7-2 to TRBJ2-3; tentative D call: TRBD1 (5 bases). The CDR3 is made up of 14 amino acids. Trimming left V 5 bases short and J 2 bases short, with 11 bases between. Germline CDR1 reads SGHTA; CDR2 reads FQGNSA.

This clonotype showed up just once. The genes are TRBV18 and TRBJ2-7, with D maybe TRBD1 (6 bases). The CDR3 extends over 16 amino acids. Germline assignment: CDR1 KGHSH and CDR2 LQKENI. V lost 3 bases to trimming and J lost 3 bases, with 18 bases between them. DNA for the CDR3: TGTGCCAGCTCACCGACCCAGGGGACACGAAACTACGAGCAGTACTTC. Translated, it gives CASSPTQGTRNYEQYF. The entire variable domain, with the rest obtained from reference TRBV18 and TRBJ2-7, is as follows: NAGVMQNPRHLVRRRGQEARLRCSPMKGHSHVYWYRQLPEEGLKFMVYLQKENIIDESGMPKERFSAEFPKEGPSILRIQQVVRGDSAAYFCASSPTQGTRNYEQYFGPGTRLTVT.

At least ten counts were recorded for this clonotype. This rearrangement joins TRBV10-3 to TRBJ2-6; D may be TRBD1 or TRBD2 (5 bases each). Trimming cost V 6 bases and J 1 base, with 13 bases left between them. This CDR3 is built from 16 residues. Looked up from germline, CDR1 is ENHRY and CDR2 is SYGVKD. The CDR3 sequence is CAIRGTEVSGANVLTF. Here the CDR3 DNA reads TGTGCCATCAGAGGGACGGAAGTGTCTGGGGCCAACGTCCTGACTTTC.

This clonotype was seen only a few times. This rearrangement joins TRBV19 to TRBJ2-7; D call uncertain. The CDR3 has 15 amino acids. The germline V and J ends were trimmed by 3 bases and 3 bases, with 15 bases remaining between them. The germline V gene has CDR1 LNHDA and CDR2 SQIVND (reference sequence). The CDR3 DNA follows: TGTGCCAGTAGTATCCGGTTCGGCAGCTTCTACGAGCAGTACTTC. Its translation is CASSIRFGSFYEQYF.

The chain combines TRBV4-1 with TRBJ2-1, with no clear D. From germline, CDR1 is MGHRA and CDR2 YSYEKL. The ends were cut back, 0 bases at V and 6 bases at J, with 6 bases in the middle. The CDR3 spans 13 residues. This CDR3 reads CASSQDVLNEQFF. The CDR3 region has the DNA TGCGCCAGCAGCCAAGATGTTCTCAATGAGCAGTTCTTC.

This clonotype has only a few counts. The chain carries TRBV7-9 and TRBJ1-1; the match to TRBD1 covers 8 bases. The J segment lost 4 bases and the V segment lost 6 bases, leaving 7 bases of the junction unmatched. Germline lookup yields CDR1 SEHNR and CDR2 FQNEAQ (reference sequence). The CDR3 extends over 14 amino acids. CDR3 DNA: TGTGCCAGCAGTTGGACAGGGTATCCCACTGAAGCTTTCTTT. Amino acid sequence: CASSWTGYPTEAFF. Using reference TRBV7-9 and TRBJ1-1 for the parts outside the CDR3, the full variable domain is DTGVSQNPRHKITKRGQNVTFRCDPISEHNRLYWYRQTLGQGPEFLTYFQNEAQLEKSRLLSDRFSAERPKGSFSTLEIQRTEQGDSAMYLCASSWTGYPTEAFFGQGTRLTVV.

The rearrangement uses TRBV20-1 and TRBJ1-4, with D perhaps matching TRBD1 (6 bases). Germline CDR1 DFQATT, CDR2 SNEGSKA (reference sequence). V gave up 6 bases and J gave up 8 bases, with 22 bases separating them. The CDR3 runs 15 residues. The CDR3: CSAQTLTGLREKLFF. CDR3 nucleotide sequence: TGCAGTGCGCAAACACTAACAGGGTTGCGCGAAAAACTGTTTTTT.